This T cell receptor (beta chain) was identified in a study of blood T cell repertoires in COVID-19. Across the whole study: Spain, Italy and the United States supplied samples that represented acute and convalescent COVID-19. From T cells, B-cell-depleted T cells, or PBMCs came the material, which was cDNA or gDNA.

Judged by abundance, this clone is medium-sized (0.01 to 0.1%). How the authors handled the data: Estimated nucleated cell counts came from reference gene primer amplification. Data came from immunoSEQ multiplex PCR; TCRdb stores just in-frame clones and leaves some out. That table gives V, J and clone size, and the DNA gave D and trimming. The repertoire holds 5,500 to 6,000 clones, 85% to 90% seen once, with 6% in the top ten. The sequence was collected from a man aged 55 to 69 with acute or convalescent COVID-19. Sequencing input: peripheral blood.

The CDR3 nucleotides read TGCGCCAGCAGCTTAGGAGGGACTGGGCCGGGCGGGCAGCCCCAGCATTTT. Protein: CASSLGGTGPGGQPQHF. The chain has TRBV5-1 and TRBJ1-5, with TRBD1 as a possible D gene (5 bases). This CDR3 spans 17 amino acids. V was cut by 2 bases and J by 7 bases, with 22 bases left in between. Per the germline V gene, CDR1 is SGHRS and CDR2 is YFSETQ. Full variable domain (rest looked up from reference TRBV5-1 and TRBJ1-5): KAGVTQTPRYLIKTRGQQVTLSCSPISGHRSVSWYQQTPGQGLQFLFEYFSETQRNKGNFPGRFSGRQFSNSRSEMNVSTLELGDSALYLCASSLGGTGPGGQPQHFGDGTRLSIL.